This T cell receptor (beta chain) was obtained from a study of OX40 agonist ivuxolimab in advanced cancers. Sequenced by immunoSEQ multiplex PCR; TCRdb stores in-frame clones only, minus some. Among around 70,000 clones listed, roughly four fifths were seen once. The CDR3 has 14 residues. V lost 5 bases, J lost 2 bases, and 12 bases lay in between. Germline V lookup: CDR1 SEHNR, CDR2 FQNEAQ (reference sequence). Autoimmune disease history or systemic immunosuppression led to patients being barred. The gene calls are TRBV7-9 and TRBJ1-2; D not certain. The source is an adult with an advanced solid tumor such as melanoma, head and neck, liver or kidney cancer. The source was CD4+ or CD8+ T cells sorted from blood, collected in a trial of the OX40 agonist ivuxolimab. The CDR3 nucleotides read TGTGCCAGCAGCCTGAGTTGGGGAAACTATGGCTACACCTTC. Its protein is CASSLSWGNYGYTF.